These 3 T cell receptor beta chains share one sample of origin, sequenced in a study of cytomegalovirus exposure and HLA in healthy donors. Generated by immunoSEQ multiplex PCR, the TCRdb table keeps only in-frame clones and is missing some. The sample lists 200,000 or so clones, approximately 87% occurring once. Sequencing used PBMCs. Every receptor here comes from a young woman in good health and CMV-seronegative.

This chain uses TRBV29-1 with TRBJ2-1; TRBD2 is a possible D gene (6 bases). The CDR3 runs to 12 residues. The V end lost 6 bases, the J end lost 5 bases, and 11 bases lay between the germline ends. Germline assignment: CDR1 SQVTM and CDR2 ANQGSEA. CDR3: CSVGGGNNEQFF. The CDR3, as DNA: TGCAGCGTGGGGGGAGGCAACAATGAGCAGTTCTTC.

This rearrangement joins TRBV30 to TRBJ2-3, with no clear D. The CDR3 spans 13 residues. Trimming cost V 4 bases and J 0 bases, with 8 bases left between them. From germline, CDR1 is GTSNPN and CDR2 SVGIG (reference sequence). CDR3 in DNA: TGTGCCTGGAACCTTCTTAGCACAGATACGCAGTATTTT. Translating gives CAWNLLSTDTQYF.

V gene TRBV2 combines with J gene TRBJ1-2; possibly TRBD1 for D (5 bases). V lost 0 bases and J 6 bases, leaving 11 bases between the germline ends. The CDR3 extends over 14 amino acids. Per the germline V gene, CDR1 is SNHLY and CDR2 is FYNNEI. For the CDR3, the DNA is TGTGCCAGCAGTGAAGCGGGGGGAGGGAATGGCTACACCTTC. This sequence encodes CASSEAGGGNGYTF.